Reported below is one T cell receptor beta chain. Its antigen is not known. Since all of the isolated RNA was reverse transcribed, expressed TCRB transcripts were what got sequenced. Clones were read by immunoSEQ multiplex PCR, and TCRdb kept only the in-frame ones, dropping some. Among 250,000 to 300,000 clones, 20% to 25% were seen once, and the ten largest hold over 0.01%. These data are taken from a study of beta chain features in type 1 diabetes. Study-level background: Comparable age, gender and cell yields were observed in patients relative to healthy donors. Whole-study findings and limits: When VDJ junctions were examined, type 1 diabetes patients showed fewer insertions and more deletions. Among patients with Type 1 diabetes, TCRB CDR3s were moderately but significantly shorter in every one of the four CD4+ subsets.

Sequenced material: naive CD4+ T cells from blood. This TCR was sampled from a woman between 25 and 40 years old with type 1 diabetes.

The CDR3 bases are TGTGCCAGCAGCAACGTGAGGGGGCGGCAGCCCCAGCATTTT. This gives the protein CASSNVRGRQPQHF. The rearrangement joins TRBV6-6 to TRBJ1-5; 7 nucleotides match TRBD1. The CDR3 sequence is 14 residues long. Germline V CDR1 and CDR2: MNHNY, SVGAGI (reference sequence). V gave up 6 bases and J gave up 7 bases; unmatched junction bases: 9.